This T cell receptor beta chain was identified in a study of blood T cell repertoires in COVID-19. This CDR3 contains 16 residues. V dropped 0 bases and J dropped 3; count of bases not matched to a gene: 5. Germline V gene lookup returns CDR1 KGHSH and CDR2 LQKENI. Sequencing used immunoSEQ multiplex PCR; TCRdb keeps in-frame clones, though not all of them. The sample has about 250,000 clones; around 88% are singletons. The sequenced material came from peripheral blood. The TCR originated in a young woman with COVID-19, enrolled during active disease. The rearrangement links TRBV18 to TRBJ2-5; 9 bases line up with TRBD2. CDR3 loop: CASSPPRLAAKETQYF. The CDR3 DNA sequence: TGTGCCAGCTCACCACCCCGACTAGCGGCAAAAGAGACCCAGTACTTC.